This T cell receptor (beta chain) was observed in a study of blood T cell repertoires in COVID-19. Overall study context: Both acute and convalescent COVID-19 samples were obtained from the United States, Italy and Spain. PBMCs, B-cell-depleted T cells, or T cells were the source of the cDNA or gDNA that made up the material.

This clone was counted at least ten times. Clinical history reported by participants formed the basis on which cohorts were assigned. Recovery among Cohort 3 donors was established by two negative PCRs, clearance, or symptom resolution. Trimming removed 5 bases from V and 5 bases from J; junction bases left unmatched: 11. The CDR3 runs 17 residues. Germline V gene data show CDR1 as SEHNR and CDR2 as FQNEAQ (reference sequence). The data were produced by immunoSEQ multiplex PCR, yet TCRdb's version contains in-frame clones alone and is incomplete. Here the sample spans 150,000 to 200,000 clones, 88% being singletons.

The V and J genes are TRBV7-9 and TRBJ2-5, with TRBD2 matching over 13 bases. The clonotype comes from a young woman who had recovered from COVID-19. Material: PBMCs or T cells enriched from blood (not recorded which). The CDR3 loop is CASSPRGLAGPEETQYF. In DNA form, the CDR3 reads TGTGCCAGCAGCCCCCGGGGACTAGCGGGGCCGGAGGAGACCCAGTACTTC.